These T cell receptor beta chains were read from a single sample in a study of blood T cell repertoires in COVID-19. Here immunoSEQ multiplex PCR was the method, and the copy in TCRdb shows in-frame clones only, minus some. This sample has over 60,000 clones, with under 95% found just once. Sequences were obtained from peripheral blood. The receptor source for this set is a woman older than 75 with active or convalescent COVID-19. CDR3s include the opening cysteine and the closing phenylalanine or tryptophan. The order of the fields is J gene, V gene, CDR3 length, CDR3 protein.

J: TRBJ1-2; V: TRBV2; length: 16; CDR3: CASSGQGFVSSYGYTF
J: TRBJ2-5; V: TRBV24-1; length: 15; CDR3: CATSDVLAGQETQYF
J: TRBJ2-1; V: TRBV6-1; length: 16; CDR3: CASSEVFGGVYNEQFF
J: TRBJ2-2; V: TRBV5-5; length: 16; CDR3: CASSWPLQGRAGELFF
J: TRBJ1-1; V: TRBV7-8; length: 16; CDR3: CASSLVIGTGTTEAFF
J: TRBJ1-2; V: TRBV7-9; length: 13; CDR3: CASSPSRDTGYTF
J: TRBJ2-1; V: TRBV5-6; length: 15; CDR3: CASSLRTSFYNEQFF
J: TRBJ1-2; V: TRBV7-9; length: 13; CDR3: CASTPGGPRGYTF
J: TRBJ2-3; V: TRBV2; length: 14; CDR3: CASVGLTSTDTQYF
J: TRBJ2-7; V: TRBV6-2/TRBV6-3; length: 15; CDR3: CASSYQTGRTNEQYF
J: TRBJ2-5; V: TRBV6-5; length: 14; CDR3: CASSLTSGGTAQYF
J: TRBJ2-2; V: TRBV7-2; length: 13; CDR3: CASSPVLTGELFF
J: TRBJ2-5; V: TRBV9; length: 16; CDR3: CASSRLQGAQGETQYF
J: TRBJ2-5; V: TRBV10-3; length: 14; CDR3: CAISESYIQETQYF
J: TRBJ2-4; V: TRBV4-1; length: 16; CDR3: CASSQETGGAKNIQYF
J: TRBJ2-7; V: TRBV19; length: 14; CDR3: CASSAAAGFGEQYF
J: TRBJ1-2; V: TRBV29-1; length: 14; CDR3: CSVERGAVEYGYTF
J: TRBJ2-3; V: TRBV7-2; length: 15; CDR3: CASSFYRASTDTQYF
J: TRBJ1-3; V: TRBV28; length: 14; CDR3: CASSYYSSGNTIYF
J: TRBJ2-7; V: TRBV6-2/TRBV6-3; length: 17; CDR3: CASSYRTSLGGGHEQYF
J: TRBJ2-3; V: TRBV20-1; length: 14; CDR3: CSASRGLGTDTQYF
J: TRBJ2-7; V: TRBV27; length: 15; CDR3: CASSLKGGDTYEQYF